Listed below are T cell receptor beta chains from one sample, sequenced in a study of blood T cell repertoires in COVID-19. Only in-frame clones appear in the TCRdb table, and some are missing; sequencing was by immunoSEQ multiplex PCR. The data contain under 95,000 clones, over 75% of them singletons. Source material: peripheral blood. These receptors were taken from a woman between 70 and 85 years old with acute or convalescent COVID-19. The CDR3 runs from the conserved cysteine through the conserved F or W. Each record gives: J gene, D gene, clone size, V gene, CDR3 DNA, CDR3 protein. D genes are given only for firm matches. Where a row states a size, it is once, few, many or the class of an expanded clone; other rows omit it.

>TRBJ1-4|TRBD1|few|TRBV7-7
TGTGCTAGCAGCCCGGACAGGGGGTCCGGAGAAAAACTGTTTTTT
CASSPDRGSGEKLFF
>TRBJ1-2|NA|NA|TRBV3-1/TRBV3-2
TGTGCCAGCAGCCCCGGGGGAGGCGACGCGCGTGGCTACACCTTC
CASSPGGGDARGYTF
>TRBJ1-2|NA|NA|TRBV3-1/TRBV3-2
TGTGCCAGCAGACCCGGACAGTGGGGTAGGGATGGCTACACCTTC
CASRPGQWGRDGYTF
>TRBJ1-5|TRBD1|NA|TRBV10-2
TGCGCCAGTGGACAGGAATATCAGCCCCAGCATTTT
CASGQEYQPQHF
>TRBJ1-1|NA|NA|TRBV5-1
TGCGCCAGCAGTCCACAGGGTATAGGAGGCACTGAAGCTTTCTTT
CASSPQGIGGTEAFF
>TRBJ2-7|NA|NA|TRBV30
TGTGCCTGGACAATGGCAGACTCCTACGAGCAGTACTTC
CAWTMADSYEQYF
>TRBJ2-1|TRBD1|NA|TRBV3-1/TRBV3-2
TGTGCCAGCAGCCACACCGGGACAGGAAACGATGAGCAGTTCTTC
CASSHTGTGNDEQFF
>TRBJ2-3|TRBD1|NA|TRBV6-6
TGTGCCAGCAGTTACGGGACAGGCGGAGATACGCAGTATTTT
CASSYGTGGDTQYF
>TRBJ2-4|TRBD1|once|TRBV7-2
TGTGCCAGCAGTCGTCCGGGACAGGGGGCCGGGGGAAACATTCAGTACTTC
CASSRPGQGAGGNIQYF
>TRBJ2-1|TRBD2|NA|TRBV5-4
TGTGCCAGCAGTTTAGCGGGGGACTACAATGAGCAGTTCTTC
CASSLAGDYNEQFF
>TRBJ2-1|TRBD1|NA|TRBV7-3
TGTGCCAGCAGCCCTACAGGGGGTTCCTACAATGAGCAGTTCTTC
CASSPTGGSYNEQFF
>TRBJ2-7|NA|once|TRBV11-2
TGTGCCAGCAGCTTAGACAGAGTAGCGAGAGTCTCTACGGGTTACGAGCAGTACTTC
CASSLDRVARVSTGYEQYF
>TRBJ2-7|TRBD1|few|TRBV27
TGTGCCAGCAGTAAGGACAGGGGATACGAGCAGTACTTC
CASSKDRGYEQYF
>TRBJ2-1|TRBD1|NA|TRBV2
TGTGCCAGCAGTGAAGCATTCGTGGGACAGGGGTTCTATGAGCAGTTCTTC
CASSEAFVGQGFYEQFF
>TRBJ1-5|NA|NA|TRBV18
TGTGCCAGCTCACCACCCGGGAGCAATCAGCCCCAGCATTTT
CASSPPGSNQPQHF
>TRBJ1-2|TRBD1|NA|TRBV2
TGTGCCAGCAGTGGGACAGGGTTTGGGTATGGCTACACCTTC
CASSGTGFGYGYTF
>TRBJ1-4|NA|NA|TRBV6-4
TGTGCCAGCAGTAGGGAGGCGGTCTTTAATGAAAAACTGTTTTTT
CASSREAVFNEKLFF
>TRBJ2-4|NA|NA|TRBV5-1
TGCGCCAGCAGCGTGGACAGTCACAAAAACATTCAGTACTTC
CASSVDSHKNIQYF
>TRBJ1-4|NA|NA|TRBV9
TGTGCCAGCAGCACTATACAGGGTGGTAATGAAAAACTGTTTTTT
CASSTIQGGNEKLFF
>TRBJ2-1|NA|NA|TRBV7-8
TGTGCCAGCACGGACGGGAGCTCCTACAATGAGCAGTTCTTC
CASTDGSSYNEQFF
>TRBJ1-4|NA|NA|TRBV5-1
TGCGCCACCCGGGAGGCGCCGGGTGAAAAACTGTTTTTT
CATREAPGEKLFF
>TRBJ1-1|NA|few|TRBV5-5
TGTGCCAGCAGCTCCTCCAGGGGAGAGAGCACTGAAGCTTTCTTT
CASSSSRGESTEAFF
>TRBJ1-1|TRBD1|NA|TRBV5-1
TGCGCCAGCAGCTCAGGACAGGGGCTTGGGGACACTGAAGCTTTCTTT
CASSSGQGLGDTEAFF
>TRBJ1-1|TRBD1|NA|TRBV5-1
TGCGCCAGCAGCCAAATGGGACAGGGGGCGGGCACTGAAGCTTTCTTT
CASSQMGQGAGTEAFF
>TRBJ1-2|NA|NA|TRBV10-3
TGTGCCGTCCGCACAGGTGGCTACACCTTC
CAVRTGGYTF
>TRBJ1-2|NA|NA|TRBV7-9
TGTGCCAGCAGCCCTGACAGTTTCTATGGCTACACCTTC
CASSPDSFYGYTF
>TRBJ1-2|NA|few|TRBV18
TGTGCCAGCTCACCTCAAAGGACAGAGAACTATGGCTACACCTTC
CASSPQRTENYGYTF
>TRBJ1-4|NA|NA|TRBV30
TGTGCCTGCATACATACAGGATCCCAAGGTGAAAAACTGTTTTTT
CACIHTGSQGEKLFF
>TRBJ1-5|NA|few|TRBV5-1
TGCGCCAGCAGCTTGTCTCCAGGGTCTGGACAGCCCCAGCATTTT
CASSLSPGSGQPQHF
>TRBJ1-1|TRBD1|NA|TRBV7-9
TGTGCCAGCAGCTTAAGGGGACAGGGCACTGAAGCTTTCTTT
CASSLRGQGTEAFF
>TRBJ1-3|NA|NA|TRBV5-4
TGTGCCAGCAGCTTGGGGCCCGTCTCTGGAAACACCATATATTTT
CASSLGPVSGNTIYF
>TRBJ1-1|TRBD1|few|TRBV11-1
TGTGCCAGCAGCTTAGCGTGGGACAGGGTCGCTTTCTTT
CASSLAWDRVAFF
>TRBJ2-1|TRBD2|NA|TRBV11-2
TGTGCCAGCAGCTTAGGGCTAGCGGGAGCCAATGAGCAGTTCTTC
CASSLGLAGANEQFF
>TRBJ1-2|NA|NA|TRBV6-5
TGTGCCAGCAGGTTGTACGCGGGGAAAAACTATGGCTACACCTTC
CASRLYAGKNYGYTF
>TRBJ2-7|TRBD2|NA|TRBV28
TGTGCCAGCAGGTCTAGCGGGGTCTACGAGCAGTACTTC
CASRSSGVYEQYF